The 28 T cell receptor beta chains below come from one sample, sequenced in a study of cytomegalovirus exposure and HLA in healthy donors. PCR used 60 Vbeta primers and 13 Jbeta primers. The method was immunoSEQ multiplex PCR; TCRdb's version includes in-frame clones alone and lacks a portion of them. The table has about 180,000 clones, approximately 80% seen once; the top ten hold around 1.4%. Source material: PBMCs. Every receptor here comes from a girl aged 5 to 17 in good health and CMV-seropositive.

The chain has TRBV6-1 and TRBJ2-1; 12 nucleotides agree with TRBD2. Germline CDR1 and CDR2: MNHNS and SASEGT. J lost 4 bases, V lost 4 bases, and 14 bases had no gene match. This CDR3 has 19 residues. The DNA for the CDR3 is TGTGCCAGCAGTGGGCTAGCGGGAGGGATTTCTTTCCAGTACAATGAGCAGTTCTTC. It encodes CASSGLAGGISFQYNEQFF.

V usage is TRBV6-1 and J usage is TRBJ1-2, with 8 bases aligning to TRBD1. Germline trimming cut 6 bases from V and 4 bases from J; bases unmatched to any gene: 4. Germline loops: CDR1 MNHNS, CDR2 SASEGT. This CDR3 has 13 amino acids. The CDR3 DNA reads TGTGCCAGCAGGGACAGGGTCGGCTATGGCTACACCTTC. Protein: CASRDRVGYGYTF.

The chain recombines TRBV10-1 with TRBJ1-5; TRBD1 might be the D (6 bases). Germline-derived CDR1 and CDR2 are WNHNN and SYGVQD (reference sequence). Trimming took off 3 bases at V and 7 bases at J, with 16 bases between the two ends. There are 15 residues in the CDR3. CDR3 loop: CASSDNPTGKQPQHF. CDR3 in DNA: TGCGCCAGCAGTGACAATCCTACAGGGAAACAGCCCCAGCATTTT.

V is TRBV7-9 and J is TRBJ1-5; no definite D call. V lost 2 bases and J lost 6, with 14 bases in between. CDR3 length: 15 residues. The germline V gene has CDR1 SEHNR and CDR2 FQNEAQ (reference sequence). The CDR3 bases are TGTGCCAGCAGCTTATCAGGCGGGGAGGCTCAGCCCCAGCATTTT. The encoded protein is CASSLSGGEAQPQHF.

V and J are TRBV7-8 and TRBJ1-1; 9 bases match TRBD1. CDR3 length: 15 amino acids. Germline trimming cut 1 base from V and 1 base from J; bases unmatched to any gene: 1. Germline lookup yields CDR1 SGHVS and CDR2 FQNEAQ. The CDR3 sequence: CASSLVGQGNTEAFF. The CDR3 nucleotides are TGTGCCAGCAGCTTAGTGGGACAGGGGAACACTGAAGCTTTCTTT.

The chain carries TRBV6-5 and TRBJ2-1, with 8 bases aligning to TRBD2. The CDR3 spans 16 residues. From germline, CDR1 is MNHEY and CDR2 SVGAGI. V gave up 4 bases and J gave up 3 bases; unmatched junction bases: 8. CDR3 protein: CASSSLPGGDYNEQFF. CDR3 nucleotide sequence: TGTGCCAGCAGTTCGCTACCGGGAGGGGACTACAATGAGCAGTTCTTC.

The gene calls are TRBV29-1 and TRBJ1-1; D possibly corresponds to TRBD1 (6 bases). CDR1 SQVTM and CDR2 ANQGSEA come from the germline V gene. CDR3 size: 12 residues. V lost 6 bases, J lost 4 bases, and 12 bases lay in between. In nucleotides, the CDR3 is TGCAGCGTCGTACAGGGTATCACTGAAGCTTTCTTT. Translating it yields CSVVQGITEAFF.

The chain links TRBV27 to TRBJ2-1, with 11 nucleotides matching TRBD2. Germline V gives CDR1 MNHEY, CDR2 SMNVEV (reference sequence). V lost 3 bases to trimming and J lost 5 bases; unmatched junction nucleotides: 6. The CDR3 has 16 amino acids. The CDR3 protein is CASSFLGLADHNEQFF. CDR3 DNA: TGTGCCAGCAGTTTCTTGGGACTAGCGGATCACAATGAGCAGTTCTTC.

V gene TRBV6-1 combines with J gene TRBJ2-2, with 13 bases matching TRBD2. The CDR3 is 20 residues long. V gave up 1 base and J gave up 3 bases; unmatched junction bases: 11. Germline V gene sequence: CDR1 MNHNS, CDR2 SASEGT. The CDR3 reads CASSEGGLAGLKRYTGELFF. As DNA, the CDR3 is TGTGCCAGCAGTGAAGGGGGACTAGCGGGACTGAAAAGATACACCGGGGAGCTGTTTTTT.

About this clone: At one of its ends the junction is not consistent with the germline gene, which may arise from a read error. The sample holds other DNA sequences that translate to the same CDR3. The J gene is TRBJ1-1, the V gene TRBV7-6; 7 bases line up with TRBD1. Germline lookup yields CDR1 SGHVS and CDR2 FNYEAQ. CDR3 size: 14 residues. CDR3 bases: TGTGCTAGCAGCCCCCGACCAGACAGGGCTGAAGCTTTCTTT. Encoded protein: CASSPRPDRAEAFF.

This clone was counted only a few times. The chain links TRBV6-5 to TRBJ2-3; tentative D call: TRBD2 (6 bases). The CDR3 consists of 15 residues. Looked up from germline, CDR1 is MNHEY and CDR2 is SVGAGI. V was trimmed by 6 bases and J by 5 bases, leaving 18 bases between them. The CDR3 protein is CASSLQQGGVDTQYF. The DNA for the CDR3 is TGTGCCAGCAGCCTACAGCAGGGAGGCGTAGATACGCAGTATTTT.

The chain carries TRBV6-5 and TRBJ2-5; tentative D call: TRBD2 (6 bases). The DNA end is a closer match to TRBJ2-7, so the J assignment may be wrong. Germline CDR1 MNHEY, CDR2 SVGAGI. The CDR3 covers 13 residues. CDR3 amino acids: CASSSQRLDEQYF. In DNA form, the CDR3 reads TGTGCCAGCAGTTCACAACGACTAGACGAGCAGTACTTC.

CDR3 bases: TGTGCCTGGAGTGTACCTAGCGGGTCTACGCAGTATTTT. It encodes CAWSVPSGSTQYF. The chain links TRBV30 to TRBJ2-3, with 8 bases that match TRBD2. This CDR3 comprises 13 residues. With V trimmed by 0 bases and J by 8 bases, 4 bases remained unmatched. Germline V gene lookup returns CDR1 GTSNPN and CDR2 SVGIG (reference sequence). Complete variable domain (other parts from reference TRBV30 and TRBJ2-3): SQTIHQWPATLVQPVGSPLSLECTVEGTSNPNLYWYRQAAGRGLQLLFYSVGIGQISSEVPQNLSASRPQDRQFILSSKKLLLSDSGFYLCAWSVPSGSTQYFGPGTRLTVL.

The rearrangement joins TRBV19 to TRBJ1-2, with no clear D. The CDR3 consists of 13 residues. Germline V gene sequence: CDR1 LNHDA, CDR2 SQIVND (reference sequence). V lost 3 bases, J lost 3 bases, and 8 bases lay in between. CDR3 loop: CASSIGRDYGYTF. CDR3 DNA sequence: TGTGCCAGTAGTATTGGGAGAGACTATGGCTACACCTTC.

This chain joins TRBV5-1 and TRBJ2-2; no definite D call. The germline V gene has CDR1 SGHRS and CDR2 YFSETQ. V was clipped by 1 base and J by 5 bases, with 6 bases between them. The CDR3 length is 13 residues. The CDR3 DNA sequence: TGCGCCAGCAGCTTGTTAATAACCGGGGAGCTGTTTTTT. Translation: CASSLLITGELFF.

The V and J genes are TRBV12-5 and TRBJ1-6; 7 nucleotides align to TRBD1. Germline trimming cut 4 bases from V and 4 bases from J; bases unmatched to any gene: 10. The CDR3 sequence is 17 residues long. Germline V gene data show CDR1 as LGHNT and CDR2 as FRNRAP. The CDR3 reads CASGSRQGPSYNSPLHF. For the CDR3, the DNA is TGTGCTAGTGGTTCGAGACAGGGCCCGTCGTATAATTCACCCCTCCACTTT.

This sequence joins TRBV7-2 and TRBJ1-5; D unresolved. The CDR3 loop spans 13 amino acids. The germline CDR1 and CDR2 sequences are SGHTA and FQGNSA. Trimming pared 5 bases from V and 9 bases from J, leaving 14 bases between. CDR3 nucleotides: TGTGCCAGCAGCCTAGGGTACGGTACGCCCCAGCATTTT. This sequence encodes CASSLGYGTPQHF.

The chain couples TRBV18 to TRBJ2-3; weak D call: TRBD2 (5 bases). Trimming cost V 5 bases and J 8 bases, with 17 bases left between them. Germline values: CDR1 KGHSH, CDR2 LQKENI. The CDR3 extends over 14 amino acids. The CDR3 DNA sequence: TGTGCCAGCTCAGTGCTAGCAATTGGAGGTACGCAGTATTTT. Residues: CASSVLAIGGTQYF.

The CDR3 DNA reads TGTGCCAGCAGTCCGCCGGGACTAGCAACTTACAATGAGCAGTTCTTC. Encoded protein: CASSPPGLATYNEQFF. The chain uses TRBV27 and TRBJ2-1, with 9 bases that match TRBD2. CDR3 size: 16 residues. Germline V gene data show CDR1 as MNHEY and CDR2 as SMNVEV (reference sequence). Germline trimming cut 5 bases from V and 4 bases from J; bases unmatched to any gene: 9.

The J gene is TRBJ1-3, the V gene TRBV18; 8 bases fit TRBD1. The V gene end was trimmed by 4 bases and the J gene end by 4 bases; junction bases not matched to a gene: 12. This CDR3 spans 17 amino acids. Germline assignment: CDR1 KGHSH and CDR2 LQKENI. CDR3 amino acids: CASSRPNWTGQGNTIYF. CDR3 DNA sequence: TGTGCCAGCTCACGTCCCAATTGGACAGGGCAAGGAAACACCATATATTTT.

The chain employs TRBV19 and TRBJ2-7, with TRBD1 matching over 8 bases. Germline V gene lookup returns CDR1 LNHDA and CDR2 SQIVND (reference sequence). The J segment lost 4 bases and the V segment lost 3 bases, leaving 5 bases of the junction unmatched. The CDR3 consists of 14 residues. CDR3 loop: CASSIRGRDYEQYF. The CDR3 DNA reads TGTGCCAGTAGTATCAGGGGGCGCGATTACGAGCAGTACTTC.

The chain uses TRBV7-9 and TRBJ2-1; 14 bases map to TRBD2. The germline V gene has CDR1 SEHNR and CDR2 FQNEAQ (reference sequence). After removal of 3 bases from V and 7 bases from J, the junction contained 5 bases not matched to a gene. CDR3 size: 16 residues. CDR3 loop: CASSFLGTSGSNEQFF. CDR3 DNA: TGTGCCAGCAGCTTTCTAGGGACTAGCGGGAGTAATGAGCAGTTCTTC. Full variable domain (outside the CDR3, taken from reference TRBV7-9 and TRBJ2-1): DTGVSQNPRHKITKRGQNVTFRCDPISEHNRLYWYRQTLGQGPEFLTYFQNEAQLEKSRLLSDRFSAERPKGSFSTLEIQRTEQGDSAMYLCASSFLGTSGSNEQFFGPGTRLTVL.

The chain has TRBV6-1 and TRBJ2-3, with D unclear. Looked up from germline, CDR1 is MNHNS and CDR2 is SASEGT. The CDR3 covers 13 residues. V lost 3 bases and J lost 2, with 6 bases in between. CDR3: CASSDILTDTQYF. DNA of the CDR3: TGTGCCAGCAGTGATATCCTCACAGATACGCAGTATTTT.

This clone was seen more than once but under ten times. The chain carries TRBV6-5 and TRBJ1-1, with 9 positions matching TRBD1. Trimming at V came to 9 bases and at J to 5 bases, leaving 7 bases not matched to a gene. There are 13 residues in the CDR3. The V gene's germline CDR1 is MNHEY and CDR2 SVGAGI. The CDR3 DNA follows: TGTGCCAGTAGGGGACAGGGAGAAACTGAAGCTTTCTTT. Its translation is CASRGQGETEAFF.

The J gene is TRBJ2-1, the V gene TRBV4-1; TRBD2 might be the D (5 bases). The length of the CDR3 is 12 residues. The germline V and J ends were trimmed by 4 bases and 9 bases, with 10 bases remaining between them. Germline V lookup: CDR1 MGHRA, CDR2 YSYEKL. The CDR3 spells CASSPRTGEQFF. For the CDR3, the DNA is TGCGCCAGCAGCCCCAGGACTGGTGAGCAGTTCTTC.

The V call is TRBV11-2, the J call TRBJ2-7; D may be TRBD2 (7 bases). The CDR3 consists of 16 residues. V dropped 0 bases and J dropped 2 bases, with 14 bases sitting between them. Germline CDR1 and CDR2: SGHAT and FQNNGV. The CDR3 DNA is TGTGCCAGCAGCTTAGATGCCCGGGGGGCAACCTACGAGCAGTACTTC. Its protein product is CASSLDARGATYEQYF.

This clone was detected a few times. CDR3 sequence: CASSLEGRGDTEAFF. CDR3 sequence (DNA): TGTGCCAGCAGCTTAGAGGGTCGGGGGGACACTGAAGCTTTCTTT. This sequence joins TRBV7-8 and TRBJ1-1, with D possibly being TRBD1 (5 bases). This CDR3 is 15 amino acids long. The V end lost 1 base, the J end lost 3 bases, and 12 bases lay between the germline ends. Germline CDR1 is SGHVS and CDR2 is FQNEAQ.

The chain carries TRBV25-1 and TRBJ2-7, with TRBD2 as a possible D gene (6 bases). Germline V gene data show CDR1 as MGHDK and CDR2 as SYGVNS. Trimming pared 5 bases from V and 9 bases from J, leaving 14 bases between. This CDR3 has 12 amino acids. CDR3 amino acids: CASSPPEGGQYF. CDR3 sequence (DNA): TGTGCCAGCAGTCCCCCTGAGGGAGGGCAGTACTTC.